This T cell receptor (beta chain) was observed in a study of OX40 agonist ivuxolimab in advanced cancers. On the study more broadly: Checkpoint inhibitors had been given previously to under 50% of patients. Overall study findings and caveats: Relatively little clonal expansion, among the lowest observed, appeared in partial responders at 0.1-3.0 mg/kg. Dosing at 0.1 to 3.0 mg/kg was accompanied by clonal expansion of CD4+ and CD8+ blood T cells by week 6.

In the case of this clone: Antigen: not known.

The V and J ends lost 7 bases and 2 bases respectively, with 9 bases between them. The germline V gene has CDR1 ENHRY and CDR2 SYGVKD. The CDR3 has 12 residues. Some clones are missing from TCRdb's copy, which holds only in-frame ones; the method was immunoSEQ multiplex PCR. This repertoire shows 69,000 or so clones, 85% found once; its top ten account for approximately 0.5%. The clonotype was recovered from an adult with an advanced solid tumor such as melanoma, head and neck, liver or kidney cancer. The sequences come from CD4+ or CD8+ T cells sorted from blood, collected in a trial of the OX40 agonist ivuxolimab. This rearrangement joins TRBV10-3 to TRBJ2-7; no firm D call. This chain's CDR3 is CAITGNAYEQYF. CDR3 nucleotides: TGTGCCATCACTGGGAACGCCTACGAGCAGTACTTC.